The 7 T cell receptor beta chains in this list originate from one sample, sequenced in a study of CD8+ T cells in alopecia areata. The treatment here: oral pan-JAK inhibitor, 5-10 mg twice daily. The authors extracted RNA and reverse transcribed it into cDNA as the sequencing template. Sequencing was performed with immunoSEQ multiplex PCR; in TCRdb, only in-frame clones are kept and a portion is missing. Here the sample spans 200,000 to 250,000 clones, under 60% being singletons. The sequenced sample was CD4+ T cells sorted from blood, obtained at week 4, from a patient treated with tofacitinib. The receptors were gathered from a human donor with alopecia areata.

V gene TRBV4-3 combines with J gene TRBJ2-1; D is unclear. This CDR3 is 15 amino acids long. Looked up from germline, CDR1 is LGHNA and CDR2 is YSLEER. The germline V and J ends were trimmed by 4 bases and 0 bases, with 10 bases remaining between them. This CDR3 is CASSPEHSSYNEQFF. In DNA, the CDR3 is TGCGCCAGCAGCCCGGAGCACAGCTCCTACAATGAGCAGTTCTTC.

This clone was recorded a few times. V usage is TRBV4-1 and J usage is TRBJ1-2; D is perhaps TRBD1 (6 bases). Trimming removed 0 bases at V and 8 bases at J, with 13 bases between. Germline V lookup: CDR1 MGHRA, CDR2 YSYEKL. The CDR3 covers 14 residues. CDR3 coding DNA: TGCGCCAGCAGCCAAGATGGGGGGCTGGAAGGCTACACCTTC. This codes for CASSQDGGLEGYTF.

Notes on this clone: Distinct nucleotide sequences in the sample also encode this CDR3. The chain has TRBV18 and TRBJ2-2, with unresolved D. The CDR3 spans 13 residues. The V end was cut by 1 base, the J end by 5 bases, with 5 bases between. The germline V gene has CDR1 KGHSH and CDR2 LQKENI. The CDR3 sequence is CASSPQNTGELFF. In DNA, the CDR3 is TGTGCCAGCTCACCACAGAATACCGGGGAGCTGTTTTTT.

In its sample, this clone was seen once. The V call is TRBV4-3, the J call TRBJ2-6; D unresolved. CDR1 LGHNA and CDR2 YSLEER come from the germline V gene. The ends were cut back, 5 bases at V and 4 bases at J, with 15 bases in the middle. CDR3 length: 16 amino acids. The CDR3 sequence: CASSYTNAPGANVLTF. DNA for the CDR3: TGCGCCAGCAGCTATACCAATGCACCGGGGGCCAACGTCCTGACTTTC.

V is TRBV5-1 and J is TRBJ1-1; tentatively, D is TRBD1 (6 bases). Germline V lookup: CDR1 SGHRS, CDR2 YFSETQ. The V gene lost 4 bases and the J gene lost 4 bases, with 20 bases spanning the gap. The CDR3 spans 16 residues. The CDR3 sequence: CASSPRWDNLGTEAFF. The CDR3 coding sequence is TGCGCCAGCAGCCCCCGATGGGACAATTTGGGCACTGAAGCTTTCTTT.

The CDR3 loop is CSSATRSYNEQFF. CDR3 sequence (DNA): TGCAGCTCTGCGACAAGGTCCTACAATGAGCAGTTCTTC. The chain employs TRBV29-1 and TRBJ2-1, with unresolved D. The CDR3 loop spans 13 amino acids. V lost 8 bases and J lost 1, with 12 bases in between. Germline V lookup: CDR1 SQVTM, CDR2 ANQGSEA.

V and J are TRBV6-6 and TRBJ1-2; the match to TRBD1 covers 7 bases. There are 13 residues in the CDR3. Germline V lookup: CDR1 MNHNY, CDR2 SVGAGI (reference sequence). Trimming took 6 bases from V and 8 from J; bases not matched to a gene: 9. The chain's CDR3 is CASSQDRTGGYTF. The CDR3 DNA follows: TGTGCCAGCAGCCAAGACAGGACAGGAGGCTACACCTTC.